Each of the 26 T cell receptor beta chains below was sequenced from the same sample in a study of tumor-infiltrating lymphocytes in primary liver carcinoma. A constant-region primer primed TCR beta cDNA synthesis from roughly 520 ng of total RNA. Employing slightly modified ARM-PCR, three nested multiplex PCR rounds were run, and these gave rise to the TCR beta libraries. Each of the first two PCR rounds ran approximately 9 cycles with TRBV1-TRBV30 forward and C-beta reverse primers. TCRdb reprocessed the multiplex PCR reads via MiXCR and lists one record per CDR3 protein. The table lists approximately 190,000 distinct CDR3 sequences, 70% to 90% of them singletons. Both RNA and DNA were isolated together from about 20-30 mg of bulk tissue that had not been sorted. Sequenced sample: tumor tissue from primary liver carcinoma. These receptor sequences come from a man in his forties or fifties with primary liver carcinoma and hepatitis B virus infection.

Concerning this clonotype itself: The limits of the CDR3 on the DNA are not certain, so only TCRdb's listed CDR3 is given. This chain joins TRBV6-1 and TRBJ1-4; TRBD1 is taken as the D call from the table, unchecked against the DNA. Counting both end residues, the CDR3 totals 16 amino acids. In germline, CDR1 is MNHNS, CDR2 SASEGT. The chain's CDR3 is CASSEVGQGINEKLYF.

This clonotype showed up just once. In DNA, the CDR3 is TGTGCCTCCAGGCCCGTGGCAGACCCTTTGAATGAGCAGTTCTTC. Translation gives CASRPVADPLNEQFF. V and J are TRBV2 and TRBJ2-1; D not resolved. The germline V and J ends were trimmed by 11 bases and 7 bases, with 24 bases remaining between them. The CDR3 length is 15 residues. Germline CDR1 and CDR2: SNHLY and FYNNEI.

In the case of this clonotype: This may be a read error, as it is one base from a much larger clone. J is TRBJ1-4 and V is TRBV7-9; D is unclear. The CDR3 runs 14 residues. Germline assignment: CDR1 SEHNR and CDR2 FQNEAQ (reference sequence). CDR3 region: CAISQVETNEKLFF. CDR3 nucleotide sequence: TGTGCCATCAGCCAAGTAGAGACTAATGAAAAACTGTTTTTT.

The chain has TRBV11-3 and TRBJ2-2; TRBD1 might be the D (6 bases). Germline V gives CDR1 SGHNT, CDR2 YENEEA. V was shortened by 3 bases and J by 10 bases, with 18 bases between the two germline ends. The CDR3 has 15 residues. The CDR3 sequence is CASSFSPRGHAELFF. CDR3 DNA sequence: TGTGCCAGCAGCTTCTCCCCCAGGGGACATGCGGAGCTGTTTTTT.

About this clonotype: One end of the junction varies from germline; a read error may be responsible. The chain is built from TRBV14 and TRBJ2-1; D remains ambiguous. This CDR3 spans 16 amino acids. The germline CDR1 and CDR2 sequences are SGHDN and FVKESK. For the CDR3, the DNA is TGTGTCACCAGTGCCGTAGCAGGATGGGTAAACAATGAGCATTTCTTC. It yields the protein CVTSAVAGWVNNEHFF.

The J gene is TRBJ2-3, the V gene TRBV7-3, with 9 bases lining up with TRBD2. V shed 3 bases, J shed 1 base, and the junction held 2 bases outside the gene matches. The CDR3 contains 15 residues. CDR1 SGHTA and CDR2 FQGTGA come from the germline V gene. The DNA for the CDR3 is TGTGCCAGCAGCTTTAGCGGGAGTGGCACAGATACGCAGTATTTT. Translating gives CASSFSGSGTDTQYF.

This clonotype was seen many times. The genes are TRBV4-1 and TRBJ2-7, with D unresolved. The V end lost 1 base, the J end lost 4 bases, and 8 bases lay between the germline ends. Germline values: CDR1 MGHRA, CDR2 YSYEKL. The CDR3 is 13 amino acids. The CDR3 loop is CASSQGYGYEQYF. CDR3 nucleotide sequence: TGCGCCAGCAGCCAAGGTTACGGGTACGAGCAGTACTTC.

This chain connects TRBV11-2 to TRBJ1-2; TRBD1 aligns across 7 bases. Germline V gene sequence: CDR1 SGHAT, CDR2 FQNNGV. The V and J ends lost 6 bases and 8 bases, in that order; junction bases with no gene match: 15. The CDR3 extends over 15 amino acids. CDR3 in amino acids: CASSYSITGVGGYTF. The CDR3 DNA follows: TGTGCCAGCAGTTACTCAATCACAGGGGTAGGAGGCTACACCTTC.

For this clonotype: This CDR3 is missing its conserved last phenylalanine or tryptophan, likely due to a read error. V usage is TRBV7-9 and J usage is TRBJ2-7; 10 bases line up with TRBD1. Trimming removed 7 bases from V and 5 bases from J; junction bases left unmatched: 11. Germline V gene sequence: CDR1 SEHNR, CDR2 FQNEAQ (reference sequence). There are 15 residues in the CDR3. In DNA form, the CDR3 reads TGTGCCAGCAATCCCGTGGGGGACAGGGGTAACGAGCAGTACATC. This sequence encodes CASNPVGDRGNEQYI.

Notes on this clonotype: Possible read error: a much larger clone is one base away. The CDR3 does not end in the conserved phenylalanine or tryptophan, so this is likely a read error. The chain couples TRBV30 to TRBJ2-4; the match to TRBD2 covers 9 bases. The CDR3 length is 13 residues. Per germline, CDR1 GTSNPN and CDR2 SVGIG (reference sequence). V was pared by 8 bases and J by 3 bases, with 5 bases of the junction left unmatched. The CDR3 bases are TGTGCCCTGGGGCGGGAGGGCAAAAACATTCAGTACTCC. Translation: CALGREGKNIQYS.

Regarding this clonotype: One end of the junction varies from germline; a read error may be responsible. This chain uses TRBV6-2 or TRBV6-3 with TRBJ2-1; 10 bases are a match to TRBD2. CDR3 size: 22 residues. CDR1 is MNHEY, CDR2 SVGEGT, per germline. The CDR3 coding sequence is TGTGCCAGTAGTTTCCTGACTGAGGCGTGGGTTCTAGCGGGAGAAAGGGTCAATGAGCAGTTCTTC. Translated, it gives CASSFLTEAWVLAGERVNEQFF.

A remark on this clonotype: A read error is possible here, since a much larger clone lies one base away. This CDR3 reads CACNRQGGNSPLHF. The CDR3 DNA is TGCGCCTGCAACCGACAGGGAGGTAATTCACCCCTCCACTTT. The V and J genes are TRBV10-2 and TRBJ1-6; 7 bases map to TRBD1. In germline, CDR1 is WSHSY, CDR2 SAAADI. The CDR3 extends over 14 amino acids. V lost 11 bases to trimming and J lost 6 bases; unmatched junction nucleotides: 10.

Only a few counts were recorded for this clonotype. The chain carries TRBV5-1 and TRBJ2-1, with a possible D match to TRBD2 (6 bases). The CDR3 runs 14 residues. Trimming took off 5 bases at V and 3 bases at J, with 12 bases between the two ends. Germline V gives CDR1 SGHRS, CDR2 YFSETQ. CDR3 protein: CASSSNGGYNEQFF. The CDR3 DNA follows: TGCGCCAGCAGTTCCAACGGGGGCTACAATGAGCAGTTCTTC. The full variable domain, completed using reference TRBV5-1 and TRBJ2-1, is KAGVTQTPRYLIKTRGQQVTLSCSPISGHRSVSWYQQTPGQGLQFLFEYFSETQRNKGNFPGRFSGRQFSNSRSEMNVSTLELGDSALYLCASSSNGGYNEQFFGPGTRLTVL.

As regards this clonotype: The CDR3 ends on some other residue instead of the conserved phenylalanine or tryptophan, so this is likely a read error. The chain couples TRBV11-2 to TRBJ2-7; D gene ambiguous. The CDR3 is made up of 14 amino acids. The germline gives CDR1 SGHAT, CDR2 FQNNGV. CDR3 DNA: TGTGCTAGCAGCTTAGATGGGGTTGCCTACGAGCAGTACTAC. Protein sequence: CASSLDGVAYEQYY.

With respect to this clonotype: One end of the junction fails to match germline, which may point to a read error. The V call is TRBV7-3, the J call TRBJ2-1; no reliable D call. The CDR3 is 15 amino acids. CDR1 and CDR2 from the germline V gene are SGHTA and FQGTGA. CDR3 nucleotides: TGTGCCAGTAGCTCTCGTGACTCAGGCCCAAATGAGCAGTTCTTC. This sequence encodes CASSSRDSGPNEQFF.

The chain is built from TRBV5-5 and TRBJ2-7; D call uncertain. Between the trimmed V and J ends, which lost 1 base and 4 bases, there was a span of 15 bases. The CDR3 spans 15 residues. Looked up from germline, CDR1 is SGHKS and CDR2 is YYEKEE (reference sequence). DNA for the CDR3: TGTGCCAGCAGCTTGTCACATCTGAGCTCTTACGAGCAGTACTTC. Protein product: CASSLSHLSSYEQYF.

The V gene is TRBV6-5, the J gene TRBJ1-3, with TRBD1 matching 7 bases. The CDR3 runs to 15 residues. The germline gives CDR1 MNHEY, CDR2 SVGAGI. V was pared by 11 bases and J by 0 bases, with 10 bases of the junction left unmatched. The DNA of the CDR3 is TGTGCCGGCTGTAGACAGGGCTCCTCTGGAAACACCATATATTTT. Translated, it gives CAGCRQGSSGNTIYF.

Notes on this clonotype: At one end, the junction sequence differs from germline, possibly due to a read error. V is TRBV10-3 and J is TRBJ2-7, with D unresolved. This CDR3 region has 18 residues. Germline V gene lookup returns CDR1 ENHRY and CDR2 SYGVKD. The CDR3 DNA is TGTGCCACCAGTGAGTCGGTCCGGCCGGTCCGTAGAGCCTACGAGCAGTACTTC. As protein: CATSESVRPVRRAYEQYF.

Points on this clonotype: The CDR3 does not end in the conserved phenylalanine or tryptophan, so this is likely a read error. The chain employs TRBV6-6 and TRBJ1-2; no clear D gene. The V gene's germline CDR1 is MNHNY and CDR2 SVGAGI (reference sequence). CDR3 size: 16 residues. The CDR3 region has the DNA TGTGTCAGCAGCGAAGGTCCGGCCGGAGGAGGATATGGCTACACCCTC. It yields the protein CVSSEGPAGGGYGYTL.

This rearrangement joins TRBV12-3 or TRBV12-4 to TRBJ1-6; 9 nucleotides match TRBD1. The V and J ends lost 10 bases and 11 bases, in that order; junction bases with no gene match: 12. The CDR3 runs to 14 residues. The CDR3 loop is CAIGLTGGKAPLHF. CDR3 coding DNA: TGTGCCATTGGTCTCACAGGGGGCAAGGCACCCCTCCACTTT.

Notes on this clonotype: A read error may account for a junction end that differs from germline. The CDR3 loop reads CASGLPPAGERKQYF. CDR3 DNA sequence: TGTGCCAGCGGACTCCCTCCGGCGGGAGAAAGGAAGCAATACTTC. The chain employs TRBV28 and TRBJ2-7, with 7 positions matching TRBD2. The CDR3 length is 15 residues. Germline V lookup: CDR1 MDHEN, CDR2 SYDVKM.

Details on this clonotype: It is likely a read error, because the conserved phenylalanine at the end of the CDR3 is missing. The rearrangement uses TRBV6-1 and TRBJ2-7; D may correspond to TRBD1 or TRBD2 (7 bases each). CDR3 length: 16 residues. Germline V gene lookup returns CDR1 MNHNS and CDR2 SASEGT. The CDR3 region has the DNA TGTGTCAGCAGTCTGGATCCAGGGGGGGGCTCCTACGAGCAGTACCTC. It is translated as CVSSLDPGGGSYEQYL.

The gene calls are TRBV29-1 and TRBJ2-1; tentatively, D is TRBD2 (6 bases). V lost 6 bases, J lost 14 bases, and 26 bases lay in between. This CDR3 has 14 amino acids. Germline loops: CDR1 SQVTM, CDR2 ANQGSEA. The DNA of the CDR3 is TGCAGCGTCGGGACTCCGAGCTCCTACAATGAAGAGTTCTTC. As protein: CSVGTPSSYNEEFF.

V is TRBV29-1 and J is TRBJ2-7; TRBD1 matches 7 bases. V was clipped by 6 bases and J by 4 bases; unmatched bases: 12. The CDR3 contains 14 residues. In germline, CDR1 is SQVTM, CDR2 ANQGSEA. In nucleotides, the CDR3 is TGCAGCGTCGCCCTATGGGACAGCATATACGAGCAGTACTTC. Translated: CSVALWDSIYEQYF.

In regard to this clonotype: An end of the junction does not agree with germline; a read error may underlie this. The rearrangement joins TRBV6-5 to TRBJ1-1; D call uncertain. This CDR3 is 14 amino acids long. Germline CDR1 MNHEY, CDR2 SVGAGI. CDR3 amino acids: CASSYQEAYAEPFF. In DNA, the CDR3 is TGTGCCAGCAGTTACCAGGAGGCCTACGCTGAACCTTTCTTT.

As to this clonotype: At one boundary the junction diverges from the germline segment, which might be a read error. CDR3 coding DNA: TGTTCCACCCGAGACAGGGTCACATATAGCAATCAGCCCCAGCATTTT. Its translation is CSTRDRVTYSNQPQHF. The rearrangement uses TRBV24-1 and TRBJ1-5; 7 bases align to TRBD1. CDR3 size: 16 residues. Germline CDR1 is KGHDR and CDR2 is SFDVKD.